This record concerns one T cell receptor (gamma chain) sequence. This clone is termed medium-sized (0.01 to 0.1%). The target of this receptor is not known. Base qualities are not at hand, and no much larger clone is one base apart. From cysteine to phenylalanine, the CDR3 is 14 amino acids long. Solely the CDR3 DNA is kept, with 42 bases framed from the first base. CDR1 and CDR2 are drawn from the germline V gene: VENAVY, YDSYNSRV. Here V drops 1 base and J drops 3 bases, and the junction holds 6 bases not matched to any gene. This record comes from a study of gamma delta lymphoproliferative disorders and STAT genes (dated by TCRdb to between 2017 and 2018). Background for the entire study: The LymphoTrack Dx TCRG Assay was used to prepare gamma-chain libraries from at least 50 ng of genomic DNA. Delta-chain libraries followed the EuroClonality-NGS working group standard operating procedure, because no corresponding Invivoscribe delta assay was available. Within a larger immunophenotypic and STAT-mutation study, TCR gamma and delta CDR3 repertoires were profiled by deep sequencing in Tgammadelta lymphoproliferative disease patients and healthy controls. To confirm results, a couple of gamma-chain samples and every delta-chain sample were sequenced twice.

Paper-wide results and their limitations: When whole repertoires were clustered, gamma repertoires from patients grouped apart from those of healthy controls, but delta repertoires did not separate between the groups. The authors pointed out that NGS specificity may be lower at low frequencies, so whether leukemic clones are public or private needs to be confirmed. Control T cells were likely spread across varied maturation stages, whereas leukemic cells were skewed toward terminal effectors, which potentially limits comparisons between patients and controls. Nearly all major gamma and delta clonotypes of patients were found to be public, being shared with at least one healthy donor, and only a couple of gamma clonotypes were found to be private to disease.

For both patients and controls, peripheral blood mononuclear cells were isolated, and the genomic DNA from these cells was used for TCR sequencing. The control group consisted of approximately 23 healthy adult blood donors (median age 64 years; about twelve males and around eleven females) who were matched to the patients for age and sex. Both library preparation methods relied on multiplex PCR with primers aimed at conserved V and J regions of the TCR genes. Purified and pooled amplicons were sequenced on an Illumina MiSeq platform. The paper's data handling went like this. V(D)J alignment, clonotype assembly and translation were performed with MiXCR, whereas functionality assessment and CDR3 repertoire analyses were performed with VDJtools. CDR3 followed the IMGT definition, and analyses included only productive sequences that used functional genes, leaving out ORF genes and pseudogenes. A custom Python script was used to look across all patients and controls for identical amino acid CDR3s belonging to major clonotypes, meaning those with a frequency of >=5%. To compare clonotype frequencies between patients and controls, a one-sided non-parametric Wilcoxon test was applied. Clone calls in TCRdb were regenerated from the public reads with CATT, after which identical DNA sequences shared one row. Here the V and J calls rest on TCRdb's processing, not on the authors' analysis. For this sample the table gives over a thousand gamma-chain clones, of which 9.5% to 10% were detected only once. Under 40% of the sample is in the top ten clones.

This chain joins TRGV8 to TRGJ1 or TRGJ2. Because TCRdb records no J gene, it was assigned here through a match of the DNA to germline. Input material: blood. This sequence originates from a human donor in good health. DNA sequence: TGTGCCACCTGGGATAGTAAGTTTTATTATAAGAAACTCTTT. This yields the protein CATWDSKFYYKKLF.